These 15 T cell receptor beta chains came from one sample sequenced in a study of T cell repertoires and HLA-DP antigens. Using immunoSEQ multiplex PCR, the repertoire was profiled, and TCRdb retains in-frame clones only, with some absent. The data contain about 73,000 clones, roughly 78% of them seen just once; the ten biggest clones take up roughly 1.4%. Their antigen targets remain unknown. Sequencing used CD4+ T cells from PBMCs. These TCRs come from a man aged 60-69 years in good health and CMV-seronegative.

CDR3 protein: CASSSNLKLVLIGETQYF. The CDR3, as DNA: TGTGCCAGCAGCTCGAACCTCAAACTAGTTTTGATCGGGGAGACCCAGTACTTC. This chain connects TRBV5-6 to TRBJ2-5; perhaps TRBD2 as D (5 bases). The CDR3 covers 18 residues. Germline CDR1 is SGHDT and CDR2 is YYEEEE. V was pared by 3 bases and J by 5 bases, with 26 bases between.

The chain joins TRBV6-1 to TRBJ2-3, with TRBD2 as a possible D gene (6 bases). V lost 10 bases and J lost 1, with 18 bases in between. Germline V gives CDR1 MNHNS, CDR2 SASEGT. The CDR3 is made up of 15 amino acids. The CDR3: CATTWGVDRTDTQYF. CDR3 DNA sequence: TGTGCCACCACCTGGGGGGTTGATCGCACAGATACGCAGTATTTT.

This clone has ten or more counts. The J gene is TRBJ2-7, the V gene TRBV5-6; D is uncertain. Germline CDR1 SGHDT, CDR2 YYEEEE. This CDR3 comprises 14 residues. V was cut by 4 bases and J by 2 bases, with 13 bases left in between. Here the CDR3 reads CASSPLGRTYEQYV. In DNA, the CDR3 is TGTGCCAGCAGCCCCCTTGGCCGAACCTACGAGCAGTACGTC.

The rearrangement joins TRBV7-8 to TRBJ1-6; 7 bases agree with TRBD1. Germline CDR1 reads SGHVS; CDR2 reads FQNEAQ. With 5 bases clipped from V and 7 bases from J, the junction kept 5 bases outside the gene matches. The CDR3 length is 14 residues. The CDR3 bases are TGTGCCAGCAGCCAAGGACAGGACAATTCACCCCTCCACTTT. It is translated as CASSQGQDNSPLHF.

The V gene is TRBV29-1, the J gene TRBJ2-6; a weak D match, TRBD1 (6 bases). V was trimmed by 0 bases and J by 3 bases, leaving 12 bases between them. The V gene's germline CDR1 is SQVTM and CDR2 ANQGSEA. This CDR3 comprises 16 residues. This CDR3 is CSVEDYAGVGANVLTF. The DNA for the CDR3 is TGCAGCGTTGAAGATTACGCAGGGGTTGGGGCCAACGTCCTGACTTTC.

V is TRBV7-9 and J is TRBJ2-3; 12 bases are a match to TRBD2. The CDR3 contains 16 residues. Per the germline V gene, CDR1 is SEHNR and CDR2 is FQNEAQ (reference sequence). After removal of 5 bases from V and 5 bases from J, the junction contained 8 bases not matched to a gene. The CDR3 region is CASSHASGRAIDTQYF. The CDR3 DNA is TGTGCCAGCAGCCACGCTAGCGGGAGGGCCATAGATACGCAGTATTTT.

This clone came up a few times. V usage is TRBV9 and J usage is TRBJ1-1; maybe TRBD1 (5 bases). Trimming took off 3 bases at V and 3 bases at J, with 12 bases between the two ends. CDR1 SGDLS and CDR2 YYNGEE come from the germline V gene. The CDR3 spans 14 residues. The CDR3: CASSARDSYTEAFF. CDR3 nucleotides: TGTGCCAGCAGCGCCCGTGACAGTTACACTGAAGCTTTCTTT.

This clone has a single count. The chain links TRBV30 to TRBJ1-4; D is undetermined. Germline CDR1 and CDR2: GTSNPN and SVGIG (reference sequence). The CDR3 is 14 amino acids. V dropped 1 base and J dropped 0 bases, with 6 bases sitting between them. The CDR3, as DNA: TGTGCCTGGAGTGGTGGGGCAACTAATGAAAAACTGTTTTTT. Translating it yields CAWSGGATNEKLFF. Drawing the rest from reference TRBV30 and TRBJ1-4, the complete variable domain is SQTIHQWPATLVQPVGSPLSLECTVEGTSNPNLYWYRQAAGRGLQLLFYSVGIGQISSEVPQNLSASRPQDRQFILSSKKLLLSDSGFYLCAWSGGATNEKLFFGSGTQLSVL.

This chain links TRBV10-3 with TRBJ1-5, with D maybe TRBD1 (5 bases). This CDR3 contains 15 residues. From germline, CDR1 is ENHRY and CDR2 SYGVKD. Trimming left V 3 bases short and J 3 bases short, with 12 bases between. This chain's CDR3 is CAISELGDSNQPQHF. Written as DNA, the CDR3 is TGTGCCATCAGTGAATTAGGGGACTCCAATCAGCCCCAGCATTTT.

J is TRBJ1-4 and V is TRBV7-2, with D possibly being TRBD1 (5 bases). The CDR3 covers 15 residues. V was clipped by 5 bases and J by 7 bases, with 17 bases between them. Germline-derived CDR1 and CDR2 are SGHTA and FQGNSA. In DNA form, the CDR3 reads TGTGCCAGCAGCAGAGACAGCGGCCCTGGTGAAAAACTGTTTTTT. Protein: CASSRDSGPGEKLFF.

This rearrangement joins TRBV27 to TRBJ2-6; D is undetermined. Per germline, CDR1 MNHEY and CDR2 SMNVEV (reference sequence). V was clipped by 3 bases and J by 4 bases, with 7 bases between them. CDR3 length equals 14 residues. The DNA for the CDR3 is TGTGCCAGCAGTTTGGTGGGGGGGGCCAACGTCCTGACTTTC. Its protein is CASSLVGGANVLTF.

CDR3 residues: CASIEAGGPNTGELFF. CDR3 coding DNA: TGTGCCAGCATCGAGGCAGGGGGACCGAACACCGGGGAGCTGTTTTTT. The V and J genes are TRBV13 and TRBJ2-2; 7 nucleotides align to TRBD1. The CDR3 has 16 amino acids. Unmatched junction bases numbered 8, after V lost 7 bases and J lost 0 bases. Germline CDR1 and CDR2: PRHDT and FYEKMQ (reference sequence).

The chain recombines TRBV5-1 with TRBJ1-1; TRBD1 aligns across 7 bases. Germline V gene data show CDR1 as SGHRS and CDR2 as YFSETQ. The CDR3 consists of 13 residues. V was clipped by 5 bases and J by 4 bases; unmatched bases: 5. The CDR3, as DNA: TGCGCCAGCAGTTCCGGACAGGTCACTGAAGCTTTCTTT. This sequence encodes CASSSGQVTEAFF.

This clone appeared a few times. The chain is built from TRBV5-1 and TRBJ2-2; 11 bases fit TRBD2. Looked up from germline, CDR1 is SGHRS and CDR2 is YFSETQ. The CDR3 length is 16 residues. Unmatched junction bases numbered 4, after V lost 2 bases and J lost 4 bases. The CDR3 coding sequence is TGCGCCAGCAGCTTATCCGGGACTAGCGGCACCGGGGAGCTGTTTTTT. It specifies CASSLSGTSGTGELFF. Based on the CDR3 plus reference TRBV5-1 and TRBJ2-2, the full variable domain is KAGVTQTPRYLIKTRGQQVTLSCSPISGHRSVSWYQQTPGQGLQFLFEYFSETQRNKGNFPGRFSGRQFSNSRSEMNVSTLELGDSALYLCASSLSGTSGTGELFFGEGSRLTVL.

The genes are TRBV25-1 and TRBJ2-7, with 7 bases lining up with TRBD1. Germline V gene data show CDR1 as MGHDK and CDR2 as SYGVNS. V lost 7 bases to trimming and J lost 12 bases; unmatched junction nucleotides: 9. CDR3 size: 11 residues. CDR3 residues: CASTIQGVRYF. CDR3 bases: TGTGCCAGCACCATCCAGGGGGTAAGGTACTTC.